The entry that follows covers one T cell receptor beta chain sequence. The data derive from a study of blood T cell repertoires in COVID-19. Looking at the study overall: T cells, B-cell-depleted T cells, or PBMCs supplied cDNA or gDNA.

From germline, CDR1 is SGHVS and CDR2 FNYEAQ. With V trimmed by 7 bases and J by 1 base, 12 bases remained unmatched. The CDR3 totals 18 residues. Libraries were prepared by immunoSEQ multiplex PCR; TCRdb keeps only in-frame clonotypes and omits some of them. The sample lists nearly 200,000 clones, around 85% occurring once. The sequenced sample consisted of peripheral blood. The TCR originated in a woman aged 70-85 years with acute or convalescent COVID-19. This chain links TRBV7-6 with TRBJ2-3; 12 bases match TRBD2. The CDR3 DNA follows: TGTGCCAGCACCTCACGACTAGCGGGGGTAACGGGCACAGATACGCAGTATTTT. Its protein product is CASTSRLAGVTGTDTQYF.